This T cell receptor beta chain was recovered during a study of T cell repertoires in cytomegalovirus infection. Whole-study context: The study used recently identified HLA-C-restricted and well-studied HLA-B-restricted CMV epitopes.

This CDR3 has 17 residues. Looked up from germline, CDR1 is SGHTA and CDR2 is FQGNSA. The germline V and J ends were trimmed by 4 bases and 0 bases, with 16 bases remaining between them. MiXCR, applied by TCRdb to the reads, yields one record per CDR3 protein. The sample has 310,000 or so distinct CDR3 sequences; around 25% are singletons. The study, taken as a whole, reports: Carriers of CMV and the relevant HLA type were discriminated by public TCR beta frequency. HLA-C-restricted CMV clonotypes gave the most frequent clonotype in two of eight donors.

This clonotype appeared many times. Antigen specificity is unknown. The V and J genes are TRBV7-2 and TRBJ2-4, with a tentative D call TRBD1 (5 bases). The sequences come from cultured PBMCs, collected from culture after CMV antigen stimulation. This TCR came from a human donor in good health (CMV status not recorded). Some clones in this sample may be carry-over from other donors' samples. CDR3 protein: CASSSYMGPLAKNIQYF. The CDR3 nucleotides are TGTGCCAGCAGCTCCTATATGGGGCCGCTAGCCAAAAACATTCAGTACTTC.